The present entry profiles one T cell receptor beta chain with its context. This entry comes from a study of technical replicates of blood from several donors. The germline V and J ends were trimmed by 4 bases and 0 bases, with 10 bases remaining between them. The germline V gene encodes CDR1 MNHNY and CDR2 SVGAGI (reference sequence). The CDR3 consists of 15 residues. Sequenced by immunoSEQ multiplex PCR; TCRdb stores in-frame clones only, minus some. The sample lists tens of thousands of clones, 94% occurring once. Sample: T cells isolated from PBMCs. The sequence came from a human donor in good health. This rearrangement joins TRBV6-6 to TRBJ1-3; D gene ambiguous. Written as DNA, the CDR3 is TGTGCCAGCAGTTTTATAGGAGGCTCTGGAAACACCATATATTTT. This codes for CASSFIGGSGNTIYF.